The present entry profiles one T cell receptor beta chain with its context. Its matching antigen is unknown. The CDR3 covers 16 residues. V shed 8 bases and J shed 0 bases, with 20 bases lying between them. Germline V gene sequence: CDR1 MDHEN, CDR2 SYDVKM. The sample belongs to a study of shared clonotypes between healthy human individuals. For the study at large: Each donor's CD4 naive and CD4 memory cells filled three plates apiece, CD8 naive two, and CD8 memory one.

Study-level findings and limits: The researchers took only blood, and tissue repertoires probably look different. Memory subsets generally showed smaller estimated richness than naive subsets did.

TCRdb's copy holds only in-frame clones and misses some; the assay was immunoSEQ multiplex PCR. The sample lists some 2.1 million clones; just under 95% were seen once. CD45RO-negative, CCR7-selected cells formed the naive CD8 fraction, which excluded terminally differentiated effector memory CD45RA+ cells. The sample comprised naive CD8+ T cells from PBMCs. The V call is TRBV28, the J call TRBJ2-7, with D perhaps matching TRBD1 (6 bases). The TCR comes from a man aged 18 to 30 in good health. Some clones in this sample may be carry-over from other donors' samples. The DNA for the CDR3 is TGTGCCAGCTGGGGATTAGTAGGACAGAGCTCCTACGAGCAGTACTTC. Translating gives CASWGLVGQSSYEQYF.